The entry that follows covers one T cell receptor (beta chain) sequence. The data belong to a study of CD8 T cells in Susac syndrome. With 0 bases clipped from V and 7 bases from J, the junction kept 16 bases outside the gene matches. The germline CDR1 and CDR2 sequences are SGDLS and YYNGEE. The CDR3 length is 18 residues. With random hexamers, reverse transcription was performed on about 0.5 to 1 ug of RNA. It was immunoSEQ multiplex PCR that amplified TCR beta CDR3 across 54 Vbeta and 13 Jbeta. TCRdb itself ran the immunoSEQ multiplex PCR reads through MiXCR, one entry per CDR3 protein. This sample has approximately 230,000 distinct CDR3 sequences, with 93% found just once.

This TCR was sampled from a human donor with multiple sclerosis. The rearrangement links TRBV9 to TRBJ2-1, with TRBD2 matching 7 bases. The source material was CD4+ T cells from PBMCs. The CDR3 loop reads CASSVGGGGGFGVNEQFF. In nucleotides, the CDR3 is TGTGCCAGCAGCGTAGGGGGGGGAGGCGGCTTTGGTGTGAATGAGCAGTTCTTC.